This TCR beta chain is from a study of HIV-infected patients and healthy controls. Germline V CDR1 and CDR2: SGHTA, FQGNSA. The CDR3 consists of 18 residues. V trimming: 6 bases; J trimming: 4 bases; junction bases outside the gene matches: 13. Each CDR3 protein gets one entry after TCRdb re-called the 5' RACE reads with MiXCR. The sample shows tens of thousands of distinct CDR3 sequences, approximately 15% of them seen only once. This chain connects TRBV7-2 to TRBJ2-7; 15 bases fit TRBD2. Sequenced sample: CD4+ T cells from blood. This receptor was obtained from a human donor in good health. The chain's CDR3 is CASSRTGTSGGPVYEQYF. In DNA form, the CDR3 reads TGTGCCAGCAGTAGAACCGGGACTAGCGGGGGGCCCGTTTACGAGCAGTACTTC.